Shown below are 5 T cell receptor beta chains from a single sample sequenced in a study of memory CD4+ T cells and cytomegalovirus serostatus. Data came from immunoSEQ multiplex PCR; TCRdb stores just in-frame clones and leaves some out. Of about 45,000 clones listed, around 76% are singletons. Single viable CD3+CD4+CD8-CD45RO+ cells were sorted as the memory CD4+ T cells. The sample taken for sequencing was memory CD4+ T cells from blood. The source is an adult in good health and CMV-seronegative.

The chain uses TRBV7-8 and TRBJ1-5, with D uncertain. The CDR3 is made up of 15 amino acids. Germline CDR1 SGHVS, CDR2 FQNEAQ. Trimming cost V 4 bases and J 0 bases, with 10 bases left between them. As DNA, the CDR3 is TGTGCCAGCAGCTCGGGAGCTAATAGCAATCAGCCCCAGCATTTT. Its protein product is CASSSGANSNQPQHF.

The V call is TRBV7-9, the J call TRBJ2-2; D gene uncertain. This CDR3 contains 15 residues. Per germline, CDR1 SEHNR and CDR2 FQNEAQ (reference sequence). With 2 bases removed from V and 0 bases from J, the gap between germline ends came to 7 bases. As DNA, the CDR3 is TGTGCCAGCAGCTTATATGCCCCGAACACCGGGGAGCTGTTTTTT. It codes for CASSLYAPNTGELFF.

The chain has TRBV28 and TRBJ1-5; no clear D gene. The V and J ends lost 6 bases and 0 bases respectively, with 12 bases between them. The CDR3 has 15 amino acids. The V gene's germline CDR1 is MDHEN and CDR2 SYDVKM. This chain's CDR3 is CASRLQPYSNQPQHF. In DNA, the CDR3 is TGTGCCAGCAGACTACAGCCTTATAGCAATCAGCCCCAGCATTTT.

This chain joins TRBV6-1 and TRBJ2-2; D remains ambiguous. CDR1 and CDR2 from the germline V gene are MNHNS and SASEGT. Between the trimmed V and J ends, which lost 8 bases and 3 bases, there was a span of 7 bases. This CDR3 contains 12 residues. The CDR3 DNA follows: TGTGCCAGCTGGGATTACACCGGGGAGCTGTTTTTT. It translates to CASWDYTGELFF.

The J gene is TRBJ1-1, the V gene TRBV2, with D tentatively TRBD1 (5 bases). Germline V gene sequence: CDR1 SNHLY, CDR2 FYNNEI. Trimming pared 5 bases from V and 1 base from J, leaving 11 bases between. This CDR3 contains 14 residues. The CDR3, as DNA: TGTGCCAGCAGTTCTTCAGGGCAGAACACTGAAGCTTTCTTT. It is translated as CASSSSGQNTEAFF. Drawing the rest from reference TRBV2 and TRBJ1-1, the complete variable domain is EPEVTQTPSHQVTQMGQEVILRCVPISNHLYFYWYRQILGQKVEFLVSFYNNEISEKSEIFDDQFSVERPDGSNFTLKIRSTKLEDSAMYFCASSSSGQNTEAFFGQGTRLTVV.